The 6 T cell receptor beta chains below were found in one sample sequenced in a study of blood T cell repertoires in COVID-19. Clones were sequenced by immunoSEQ multiplex PCR, and TCRdb holds only the in-frame ones, with some missing. The sample shows about 490,000 clones, 70% to 90% of them seen only once. The specimen was peripheral blood. These receptors all come from a human donor in a cohort sampled during active COVID-19.

This chain joins TRBV12-5 and TRBJ1-2, with unresolved D. Germline V CDR1 and CDR2: LGHNT, FRNRAP. V was pared by 5 bases and J by 2 bases, with 9 bases between. The length of the CDR3 is 13 residues. CDR3 bases: TGTGCTAGTGGTAGAGACAAAAACTATGGCTACACCTTC. This encodes CASGRDKNYGYTF.

The J gene is TRBJ2-2, the V gene TRBV18; no clear D. With 2 bases removed from V and 0 bases from J, the gap between germline ends came to 10 bases. Germline CDR1 reads KGHSH; CDR2 reads LQKENI. The CDR3 covers 16 residues. This chain's CDR3 is CASSPSPVPNTGELFF. The CDR3 nucleotides are TGTGCCAGCTCACCATCTCCAGTACCGAACACCGGGGAGCTGTTTTTT.

The rearrangement links TRBV9 to TRBJ2-2, with D possibly matching TRBD2 (7 bases). The CDR3 has 17 residues. Germline CDR1 SGDLS, CDR2 YYNGEE. The V gene lost 4 bases and the J gene lost 0 bases, with 16 bases spanning the gap. The CDR3 protein is CASSSTVGGPNTGELFF. The CDR3, as DNA: TGTGCCAGCAGCTCCACGGTGGGGGGGCCGAACACCGGGGAGCTGTTTTTT.

This clone showed up many times. The chain has TRBV28 and TRBJ2-3; no definite D call. CDR3 length: 12 amino acids. V lost 6 bases, J lost 6 bases, and 10 bases lay in between. Germline loops: CDR1 MDHEN, CDR2 SYDVKM. The CDR3 sequence: CASRPSRDTQYF. The CDR3 nucleotides are TGTGCCAGCAGGCCCTCCCGGGATACGCAGTATTTT.

V gene TRBV27 combines with J gene TRBJ2-7, with D possibly being TRBD1 (6 bases). V was clipped by 6 bases and J by 3 bases, with 12 bases between them. Germline assignment: CDR1 MNHEY and CDR2 SMNVEV (reference sequence). The CDR3 extends over 13 amino acids. The CDR3 region has the DNA TGTGCCAGCAGCTCCGGACAGCTCTACGAGCAGTACTTC. It translates to CASSSGQLYEQYF.

The V and J genes are TRBV28 and TRBJ2-7, with no clear D. CDR1 MDHEN and CDR2 SYDVKM come from the germline V gene. The CDR3 has 14 amino acids. Trimming took 1 base from V and 1 from J, leaving 8 bases between them. In DNA, the CDR3 is TGTGCCAGCAGTTTATTGCGGCGGTCCTACGAGCAGTACTTC. As protein: CASSLLRRSYEQYF.